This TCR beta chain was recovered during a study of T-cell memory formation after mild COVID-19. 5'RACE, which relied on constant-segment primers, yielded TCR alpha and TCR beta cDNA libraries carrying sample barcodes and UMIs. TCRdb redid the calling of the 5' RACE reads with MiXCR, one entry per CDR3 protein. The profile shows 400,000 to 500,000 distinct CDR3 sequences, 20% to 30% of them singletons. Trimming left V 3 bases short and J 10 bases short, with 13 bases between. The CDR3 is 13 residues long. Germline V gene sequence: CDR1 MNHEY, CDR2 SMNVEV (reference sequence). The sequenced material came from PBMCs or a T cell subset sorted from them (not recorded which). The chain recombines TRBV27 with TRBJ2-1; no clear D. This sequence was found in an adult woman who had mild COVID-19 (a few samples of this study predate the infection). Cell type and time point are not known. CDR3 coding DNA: TGTGCCAGCAGTTTTAGGGATCAGGACGAGCAGTTCTTC. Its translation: CASSFRDQDEQFF.